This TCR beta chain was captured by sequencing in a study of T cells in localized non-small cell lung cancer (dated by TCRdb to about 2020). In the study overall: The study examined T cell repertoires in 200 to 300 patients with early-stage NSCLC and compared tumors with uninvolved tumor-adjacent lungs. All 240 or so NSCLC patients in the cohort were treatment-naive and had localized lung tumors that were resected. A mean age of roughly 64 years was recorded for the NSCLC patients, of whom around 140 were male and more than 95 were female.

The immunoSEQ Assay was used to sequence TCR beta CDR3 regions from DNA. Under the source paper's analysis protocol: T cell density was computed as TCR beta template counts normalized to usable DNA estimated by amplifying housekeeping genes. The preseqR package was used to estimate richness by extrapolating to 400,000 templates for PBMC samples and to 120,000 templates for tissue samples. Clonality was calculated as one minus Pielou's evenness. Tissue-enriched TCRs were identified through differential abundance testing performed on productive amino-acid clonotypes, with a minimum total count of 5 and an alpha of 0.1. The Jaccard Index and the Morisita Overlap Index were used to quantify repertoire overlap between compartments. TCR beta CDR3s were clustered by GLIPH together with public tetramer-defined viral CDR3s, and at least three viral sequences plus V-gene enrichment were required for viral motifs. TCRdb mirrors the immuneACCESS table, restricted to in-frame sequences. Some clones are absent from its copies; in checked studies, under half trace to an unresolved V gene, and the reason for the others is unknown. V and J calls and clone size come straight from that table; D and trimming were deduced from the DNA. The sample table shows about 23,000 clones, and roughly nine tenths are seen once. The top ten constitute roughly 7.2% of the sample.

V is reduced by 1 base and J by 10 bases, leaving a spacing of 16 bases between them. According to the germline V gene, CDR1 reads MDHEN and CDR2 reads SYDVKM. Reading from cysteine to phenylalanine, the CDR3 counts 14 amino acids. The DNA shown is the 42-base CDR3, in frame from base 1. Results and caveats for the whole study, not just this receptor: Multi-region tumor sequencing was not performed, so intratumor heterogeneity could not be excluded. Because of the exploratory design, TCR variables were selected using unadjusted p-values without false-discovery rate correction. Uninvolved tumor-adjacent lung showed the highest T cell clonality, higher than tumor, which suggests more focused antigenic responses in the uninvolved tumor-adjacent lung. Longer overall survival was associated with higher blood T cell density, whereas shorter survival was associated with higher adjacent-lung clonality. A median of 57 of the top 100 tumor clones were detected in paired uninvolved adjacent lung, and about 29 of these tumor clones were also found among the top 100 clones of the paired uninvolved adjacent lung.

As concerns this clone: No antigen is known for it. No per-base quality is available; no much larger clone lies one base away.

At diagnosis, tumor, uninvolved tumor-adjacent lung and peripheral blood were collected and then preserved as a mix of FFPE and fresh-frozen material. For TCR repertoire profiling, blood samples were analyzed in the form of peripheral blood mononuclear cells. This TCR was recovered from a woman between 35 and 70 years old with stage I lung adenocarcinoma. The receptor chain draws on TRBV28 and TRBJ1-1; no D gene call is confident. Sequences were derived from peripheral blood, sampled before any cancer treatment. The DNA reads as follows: TGTGCCAGCAGTTTATTTGACCTCTTGCGAGGAGCTTTCTTT. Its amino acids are CASSLFDLLRGAFF.